What follows are 13 T cell receptor beta chains derived from one specimen sequenced in a study of T cell repertoires in cytomegalovirus infection. For these TCRs, the target antigens are not known. TCRdb reprocessed the reads with MiXCR, giving one entry per CDR3 protein. Among 110,000 to 150,000 distinct CDR3 sequences listed, around 30% were seen once. Sample: CD8+ T cells from cultured PBMCs, taken from culture after CMV antigen stimulation. Receptors originate from a human donor in good health (CMV status not recorded). Some clones in this sample may be carry-over from other donors' samples.

The CDR3 sequence is CASSQGRQLTNYGYTF. The DNA of the CDR3 is TGCGCCAGCAGCCAAGGTCGACAGCTAACTAACTATGGCTACACCTTC. The rearrangement links TRBV4-1 to TRBJ1-2; D may be TRBD1 (5 bases). Trimming stripped 1 base from V and 0 bases from J, with 12 bases between. There are 16 residues in the CDR3. Germline assignment: CDR1 MGHRA and CDR2 YSYEKL.

The chain combines TRBV4-1 with TRBJ2-1; unclear D gene. The CDR3 runs to 15 residues. CDR1 is MGHRA, CDR2 YSYEKL, per germline. The germline V and J ends were trimmed by 0 bases and 0 bases, with 6 bases remaining between them. CDR3 residues: CASSQDTGSYNEQFF. The CDR3 nucleotides are TGCGCCAGCAGCCAAGATACCGGCTCCTACAATGAGCAGTTCTTC.

This clonotype was observed a handful of times. CDR3 DNA sequence: TGTGCGTCGTTGGGACTAGCGGGGACGAGGGCCACAGATACGCAGTATTTT. Translated, it gives CASLGLAGTRATDTQYF. V gene TRBV11-2 combines with J gene TRBJ2-3, with 13 bases fitting TRBD2. This CDR3 has 17 amino acids. Germline CDR1 is SGHAT and CDR2 is FQNNGV.

V gene TRBV7-3 combines with J gene TRBJ2-7, with 10 bases matching TRBD1. The CDR3 spans 14 residues. In germline, CDR1 is SGHTA, CDR2 FQGTGA. With V trimmed by 6 bases and J by 5 bases, 7 bases remained unmatched. The CDR3 region is CASSPTGTGDEQYF. The DNA of the CDR3 is TGTGCCAGCAGTCCAACCGGGACAGGGGACGAGCAGTACTTC.

This chain connects TRBV2 to TRBJ2-3; 8 bases map to TRBD1. V trimming: 8 bases; J trimming: 3 bases; junction bases outside the gene matches: 1. The CDR3 is 12 residues long. Germline-derived CDR1 and CDR2 are SNHLY and FYNNEI. Here the CDR3 DNA reads TGTGCCAGCGACAGGGGAACAGATACGCAGTATTTT. This encodes CASDRGTDTQYF.

Only a few counts were recorded for this clonotype. V is TRBV2 and J is TRBJ1-1, with D unclear. Trimming left V 4 bases short and J 2 bases short, with 11 bases between. This CDR3 is 14 amino acids long. Germline V gives CDR1 SNHLY, CDR2 FYNNEI. The CDR3 spells CASSVGAGNTEAFF. DNA of the CDR3: TGTGCCAGCAGTGTCGGCGCGGGAAACACTGAAGCTTTCTTT.

This clonotype was found a few times. V is TRBV6-1 and J is TRBJ1-1; D not certain. Trimming removed 5 bases from V and 0 bases from J, with 13 bases in between. The CDR3 has 15 amino acids. CDR1 and CDR2 (germline): MNHNS, SASEGT. The CDR3 loop is CASSTPGRMNTEAFF. CDR3 DNA: TGTGCCAGCAGTACCCCGGGCCGGATGAACACTGAAGCTTTCTTT.

The table lists this clonotype with many counts. The CDR3: CASSRSVRLNTEAFF. CDR3 DNA: TGTGCCAGCAGCCGCTCAGTGAGGTTGAACACTGAAGCTTTCTTT. The chain is built from TRBV4-2 and TRBJ1-1, with D hard to call. Germline V CDR1 and CDR2: LGHNA, YNFKEQ. V lost 4 bases to trimming and J lost 0 bases, with 12 bases between them. The CDR3 spans 15 residues.

This chain links TRBV12-3 or TRBV12-4 with TRBJ2-1; TRBD1 or TRBD2 may be the D gene (5 bases each). The CDR3 spans 12 residues. V lost 5 bases to trimming and J lost 10 bases, with 12 bases between them. The CDR3 reads CASSLRWGEQFF. CDR3 nucleotides: TGTGCCAGCAGTCTCCGATGGGGGGAGCAGTTCTTC.

This chain joins TRBV10-3 and TRBJ2-3; D unresolved. Trimming left V 4 bases short and J 5 bases short, with 7 bases between. The CDR3 consists of 12 residues. The V gene's germline CDR1 is ENHRY and CDR2 SYGVKD. The CDR3 DNA reads TGTGCCATCAGTGGCAGACTAGATACGCAGTATTTT. Amino acid sequence: CAISGRLDTQYF.

This clonotype was picked up a small number of times. The CDR3 region has the DNA TGTGCCAGCAGTTTAGCGGCAGGGTATTTCCTGGGCACTGAAGCTTTCTTT. Its translation is CASSLAAGYFLGTEAFF. The chain combines TRBV27 with TRBJ1-1, with a weak D call TRBD1 (5 bases). The CDR3 runs 17 residues. From germline, CDR1 is MNHEY and CDR2 SMNVEV (reference sequence). Trimming stripped 2 bases from V and 4 bases from J, with 20 bases between.

This chain uses TRBV7-9 with TRBJ1-2; D possibly corresponds to TRBD1 (5 bases). This CDR3 has 14 residues. V was pared by 0 bases and J by 9 bases, with 14 bases between. CDR1 is SEHNR and CDR2 is FQNEAQ in the germline V gene (reference sequence). The DNA of the CDR3 is TGTGCCAGCAGCTTAGCGGGGCGGGCGGAAAGCTACACCTTC. Its translation: CASSLAGRAESYTF.

The genes are TRBV19 and TRBJ1-1, with a weak D call TRBD1 (5 bases). The length of the CDR3 is 14 residues. V shed 11 bases and J shed 6 bases, with 22 bases lying between them. Per the germline V gene, CDR1 is LNHDA and CDR2 is SQIVND (reference sequence). The CDR3, as DNA: TGTGCCGCTACTGAGGCGGGGGAGAAAGCTGAAGCTTTCTTT. Its translation is CAATEAGEKAEAFF. The variable domain in full, completed from reference TRBV19 and TRBJ1-1, reads DGGITQSPKYLFRKEGQNVTLSCEQNLNHDAMYWYRQDPGQGLRLIYYSQIVNDFQKGDIAEGYSVSREKKESFPLTVTSAQKNPTAFYLCAATEAGEKAEAFFGQGTRLTVV.